This T cell receptor beta chain was sequenced in a study of monozygotic twins with cystic fibrosis. Comment on this clone: Its target is unknown.

The method was immunoSEQ multiplex PCR; TCRdb's version includes in-frame clones alone and lacks a portion of them. Here the sample spans about 23,000 clones, roughly 97% being singletons. Findings and limits, study-wide: Nucleotide-identical clonotype sharing was significantly higher within monozygotic CF twin pairs than between unrelated CF individuals. Co-twins had the most similar V usage for 13 of 16 pairs, J for 8. In this small cohort, shared CDR3 numbers showed no association with age, concordance or disease severity. Low clonality (median around 0.0094) suggested a mostly naive repertoire.

The sequence came from a girl between 10 and 17 years old with cystic fibrosis. The sample taken for sequencing was blood.

CDR3 sequence: CASSLTGNEQFF. DNA for the CDR3: TGTGCCAGCAGTCTAACAGGGAATGAGCAGTTCTTC. This chain links TRBV7-8 with TRBJ2-1, with D tentatively TRBD1 (6 bases). The CDR3 covers 12 residues. The ends were cut back, 6 bases at V and 7 bases at J, with 10 bases in the middle. CDR1 and CDR2 from the germline V gene are SGHVS and FQNEAQ.